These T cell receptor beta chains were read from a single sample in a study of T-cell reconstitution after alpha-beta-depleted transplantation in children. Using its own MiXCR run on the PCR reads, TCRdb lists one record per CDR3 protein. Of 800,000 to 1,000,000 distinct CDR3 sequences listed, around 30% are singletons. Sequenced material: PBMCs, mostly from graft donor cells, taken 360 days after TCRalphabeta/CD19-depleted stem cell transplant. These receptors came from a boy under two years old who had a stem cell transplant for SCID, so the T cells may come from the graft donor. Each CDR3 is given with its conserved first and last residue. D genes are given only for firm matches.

cdr3_aa: CAISESSGRGTSAFF; d_call: .; v_call: TRBV10-3
cdr3_aa: CASSPGRQGSEQYF; d_call: .; v_call: TRBV7-7
cdr3_aa: CASSRSGGALYNEQFF; d_call: TRBD2; v_call: TRBV5-1
cdr3_aa: CASSFSGYITDTQYF; d_call: .; v_call: TRBV7-3
cdr3_aa: CASRGTSGESYNEQFF; d_call: TRBD2; v_call: TRBV2
cdr3_aa: CASSQEGRWGRTQYF; d_call: .; v_call: TRBV3-1
cdr3_aa: CATSDLTGSRTGELFF; d_call: .; v_call: TRBV24-1
cdr3_aa: CASSLKQRGRVALTGELFF; d_call: TRBD2; v_call: TRBV7-8
cdr3_aa: CASSEAFGDTQYF; d_call: .; v_call: TRBV25-1
cdr3_aa: CASRPHVGSGNTIYF; d_call: .; v_call: TRBV12-3/TRBV12-4
cdr3_aa: CASSLEAQGFGKNIQYF; d_call: TRBD1; v_call: TRBV5-1
cdr3_aa: CAISATFDRSSTEAFF; d_call: .; v_call: TRBV10-3
cdr3_aa: CALESGQGLNEQFF; d_call: TRBD1; v_call: TRBV6-1
cdr3_aa: CASRKYGVAGELFF; d_call: .; v_call: TRBV28
cdr3_aa: CASSLGGHRGGNTIYF; d_call: .; v_call: TRBV11-2
cdr3_aa: CASSPLNREISGANVLTF; d_call: .; v_call: TRBV18
cdr3_aa: CASSLQIGRDLKTEAFF; d_call: .; v_call: TRBV7-9
cdr3_aa: CASIIDAPGQGPSGANVLTF; d_call: TRBD1; v_call: TRBV4-2
cdr3_aa: CASSHLLAGGGETQYF; d_call: TRBD2; v_call: TRBV4-3
cdr3_aa: CASSSAGTSIQTQYF; d_call: TRBD2; v_call: TRBV7-8
cdr3_aa: CASSPQGPADTQYF; d_call: .; v_call: TRBV28
cdr3_aa: CASSHHGTEYYEQYF; d_call: .; v_call: TRBV4-2
cdr3_aa: CSVEGQGGSNEQFF; d_call: TRBD1; v_call: TRBV29-1
cdr3_aa: CASRGGTGRNTEAFF; d_call: .; v_call: TRBV6-1